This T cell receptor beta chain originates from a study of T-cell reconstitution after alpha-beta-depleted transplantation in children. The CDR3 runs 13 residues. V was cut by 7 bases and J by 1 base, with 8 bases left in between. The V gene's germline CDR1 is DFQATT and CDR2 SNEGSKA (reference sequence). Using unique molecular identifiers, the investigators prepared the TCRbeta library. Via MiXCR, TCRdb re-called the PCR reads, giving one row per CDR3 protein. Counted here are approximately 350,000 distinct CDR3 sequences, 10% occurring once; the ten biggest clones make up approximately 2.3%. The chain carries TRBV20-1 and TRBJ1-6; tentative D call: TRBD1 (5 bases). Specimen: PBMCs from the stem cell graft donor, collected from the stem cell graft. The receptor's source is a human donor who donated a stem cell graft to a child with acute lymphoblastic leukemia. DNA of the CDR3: TGCAGTGGCCAGGGATCCTATAATTCACCCCTCCACTTT. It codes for CSGQGSYNSPLHF.